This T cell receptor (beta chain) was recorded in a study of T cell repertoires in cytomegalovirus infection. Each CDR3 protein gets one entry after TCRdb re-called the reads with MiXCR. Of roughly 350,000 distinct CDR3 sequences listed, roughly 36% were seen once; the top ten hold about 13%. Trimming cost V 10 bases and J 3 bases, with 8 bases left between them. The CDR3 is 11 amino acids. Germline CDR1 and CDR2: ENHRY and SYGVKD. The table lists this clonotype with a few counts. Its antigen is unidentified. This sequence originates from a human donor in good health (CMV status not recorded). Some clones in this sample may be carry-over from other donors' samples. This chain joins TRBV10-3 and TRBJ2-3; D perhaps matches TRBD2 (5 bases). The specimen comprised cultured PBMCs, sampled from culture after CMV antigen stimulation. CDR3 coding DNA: TGTGCCACTCGGGAAACAGATACGCAGTATTTT. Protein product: CATRETDTQYF.